These T cell receptor beta chains were read from a single sample in a study of Graves' ophthalmopathy and Graves' hyperthyroidism. MiXCR, run by TCRdb on the multiplex PCR reads, gives a single entry per CDR3 protein. The sample has around 660,000 distinct CDR3 sequences, about 38% seen once. The sample consisted of peripheral blood. The receptor source for this set is an adult man with Graves' ophthalmopathy. Both conserved end residues are part of each CDR3. D genes are given only for firm matches. A row's size may be missing; if present it is once, few, many or a size class.

d_call: TRBD2
v_call: TRBV24-1
clone_size: many
j_call: TRBJ2-7
cdr3_aa: CATSDHRGSGDDEQYF
cdr3_nt: TGTGCCACCAGTGACCACCGGGGTAGCGGGGACGACGAGCAGTACTTC

d_call: TRBD1
v_call: TRBV27
clone_size: once
j_call: TRBJ2-7
cdr3_aa: CASSIGTGVFYEQYF
cdr3_nt: TGTGCCAGCAGTATCGGGACAGGGGTTTTCTACGAGCAGTACTTC

d_call: NA
v_call: TRBV15
clone_size: NA
j_call: TRBJ1-5
cdr3_aa: CATSSDTDFYQPQHF
cdr3_nt: TGTGCCACCAGCAGTGACACGGATTTTTATCAGCCCCAGCATTTT

d_call: TRBD1
v_call: TRBV9
clone_size: NA
j_call: TRBJ1-1
cdr3_aa: CASSQGAGGGEAFF
cdr3_nt: TGTGCCAGCAGCCAAGGTGCAGGGGGGGGTGAAGCTTTCTTT

d_call: NA
v_call: TRBV6-6
clone_size: NA
j_call: TRBJ1-1
cdr3_aa: CASSYPGTYGNTEAFF
cdr3_nt: TGTGCCAGCAGTTACCCAGGTACATACGGGAACACTGAAGCTTTCTTT

d_call: TRBD1
v_call: TRBV9
clone_size: NA
j_call: TRBJ2-5
cdr3_aa: CASSKGAETQYF
cdr3_nt: TGTGCCAGCAGCAAGGGGGCAGAGACCCAGTACTTC

d_call: TRBD2
v_call: TRBV2
clone_size: many
j_call: TRBJ2-7
cdr3_aa: CASSGLAGQYEQYF
cdr3_nt: TGTGCCAGCAGTGGACTAGCGGGGCAGTACGAGCAGTACTTC

d_call: NA
v_call: TRBV11-2
clone_size: NA
j_call: TRBJ1-1
cdr3_aa: CASSSGKTEAFF
cdr3_nt: TGTGCCAGCAGCTCAGGGAAGACTGAAGCTTTCTTT

d_call: TRBD1
v_call: TRBV7-2
clone_size: many
j_call: TRBJ1-2
cdr3_aa: CASSASQGAGGYTF
cdr3_nt: TGTGCCAGCAGCGCCTCACAGGGGGCGGGCGGCTACACCTTC

d_call: NA
v_call: TRBV19
clone_size: many
j_call: TRBJ1-5
cdr3_aa: CASSISMWVVNQPQHF
cdr3_nt: TGTGCCAGTAGTATCAGCATGTGGGTGGTAAATCAGCCCCAGCATTTT

d_call: NA
v_call: TRBV11-3
clone_size: NA
j_call: TRBJ2-5
cdr3_aa: CASSSPETSKTQYF
cdr3_nt: TGTGCCAGCAGCTCCCCGGAGACCTCAAAGACCCAGTACTTC

d_call: NA
v_call: TRBV5-1
clone_size: NA
j_call: TRBJ1-1
cdr3_aa: CASSKGSLGNTEAFF
cdr3_nt: TGCGCCAGCAGCAAAGGGTCTCTAGGGAACACTGAAGCTTTCTTT

d_call: NA
v_call: TRBV10-2
clone_size: many
j_call: TRBJ2-7
cdr3_aa: CASTELYEQYF
cdr3_nt: TGCGCCAGCACTGAGTTATACGAGCAGTACTTC